Listed below are T cell receptor beta chains from one sample, sequenced in a study of cytomegalovirus exposure and HLA in healthy donors. Sequencing was performed with immunoSEQ multiplex PCR; in TCRdb, only in-frame clones are kept and a portion is missing. The profile shows 100,000 to 150,000 clones, 65% to 85% of them singletons. Sequenced material: PBMCs. The source is a man in his fifties or sixties in good health and CMV-seropositive. The CDR3 runs from the conserved cysteine through the conserved F or W. A D gene is named only where the DNA matches it firmly. Only some rows state a clone size, as once, few, many or a class for expanded clones.

J: TRBJ2-1
D: TRBD2
size: .
V: TRBV5-4
DNA: TGTGCCAGCAGCTCCGGGACTAGGAGGGAAACGGAGCAGTTCTTC
CDR3: CASSSGTRRETEQFF

J: TRBJ1-1
D: .
size: .
V: TRBV10-1
DNA: TGCGCCAGCAGTGGACAACCGAACACTGAAGCTTTCTTT
CDR3: CASSGQPNTEAFF

J: TRBJ1-2
D: TRBD1
size: .
V: TRBV6-1
DNA: TGTGCCAGCAGGACAGGGGGCATCTATGGCTACACCTTC
CDR3: CASRTGGIYGYTF

J: TRBJ1-1
D: .
size: .
V: TRBV18
DNA: TGTGCCAGCTCCGTGGGGGCGGTGGGCACTGAAGCTTTCTTT
CDR3: CASSVGAVGTEAFF

J: TRBJ2-5
D: .
size: .
V: TRBV2
DNA: TGTGCCAGCAGGGGGTTTTTAGGGACTACCCAGTACTTC
CDR3: CASRGFLGTTQYF

J: TRBJ2-7
D: .
size: few
V: TRBV5-1
DNA: TGCGCCAGCAGCCCGGACAGAGATTACGAGCAGTACTTC
CDR3: CASSPDRDYEQYF

J: TRBJ2-5
D: .
size: .
V: TRBV18
DNA: TGTGCCAGCGGAAACCCGACGGGGAGATCCTCAAAAGAGACCCAGTACTTC
CDR3: CASGNPTGRSSKETQYF

J: TRBJ2-7
D: TRBD1
size: .
V: TRBV2
DNA: TGTGCCAGCAGTGAATCGCGCCTTAGACAGGGGGTCGACGAGCAGTACTTC
CDR3: CASSESRLRQGVDEQYF

J: TRBJ2-1
D: TRBD1
size: .
V: TRBV6-1
DNA: TGTGCCAGCATCAAATACAGGGGGCCAGGCAATGAGCAGTTCTTC
CDR3: CASIKYRGPGNEQFF

J: TRBJ2-2
D: .
size: .
V: TRBV7-9
DNA: TGTGCCAGCAGCTTAGAAGCCCCACAGCTGTTTTTT
CDR3: CASSLEAPQLFF

J: TRBJ1-2
D: TRBD1
size: .
V: TRBV19
DNA: TGTGCCAGTAGTATTGAGGGGGCGAGAGGCTACACCTTC
CDR3: CASSIEGARGYTF